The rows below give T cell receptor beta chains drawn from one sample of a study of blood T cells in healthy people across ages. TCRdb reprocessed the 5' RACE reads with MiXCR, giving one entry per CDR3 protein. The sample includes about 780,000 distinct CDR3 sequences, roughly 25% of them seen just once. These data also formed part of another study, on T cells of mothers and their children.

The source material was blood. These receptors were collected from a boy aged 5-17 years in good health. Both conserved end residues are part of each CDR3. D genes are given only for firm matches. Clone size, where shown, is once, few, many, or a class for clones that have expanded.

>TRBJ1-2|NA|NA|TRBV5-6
TGTGCCAGCAGCCGGACTGCCTGGGATGGCTACACCTTC
CASSRTAWDGYTF
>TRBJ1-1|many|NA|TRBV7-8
TGTGCCAGCAGCCCAAAAACCGACAATATGAACACTGAAGCTTTCTTT
CASSPKTDNMNTEAFF
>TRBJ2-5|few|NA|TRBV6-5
TGTGCCAGCAGTTCCCCCAGGTCCGGCGAGACCCAGTACTTC
CASSSPRSGETQYF
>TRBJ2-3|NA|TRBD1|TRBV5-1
TGCGCCAGCAGCCGTCGGACAGGGGGGACGGATACGCAGTATTTT
CASSRRTGGTDTQYF
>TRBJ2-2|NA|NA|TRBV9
TGTGCCAGCAGCGTAGGTAGAGGGTGGGCGAACACCGGGGAGCTGTTTTTT
CASSVGRGWANTGELFF
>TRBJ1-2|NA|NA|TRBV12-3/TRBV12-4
TGTGCCAGCAGCCTGGCGGTTGCGTACTATGGCTACACCTTC
CASSLAVAYYGYTF
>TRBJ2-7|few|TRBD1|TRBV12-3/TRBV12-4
TGTGCCAGCAGTTTACAGGGGGCTCCAGTGCAGTACTTC
CASSLQGAPVQYF
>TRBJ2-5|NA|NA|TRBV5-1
TGCGCCAGCAGCTTGAGATCCGGACGAAAAGAGACCCAGTACTTC
CASSLRSGRKETQYF
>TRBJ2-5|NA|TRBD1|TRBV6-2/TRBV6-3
TGTGCCAGCAGCGACAGGGGGGCCGAGGAGACCCAGTACTTC
CASSDRGAEETQYF
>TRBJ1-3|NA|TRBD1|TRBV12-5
TGTGCTAGTGGTTCAACCCCTCAGGGGGCGCCTGGAAACACCATATATTTT
CASGSTPQGAPGNTIYF
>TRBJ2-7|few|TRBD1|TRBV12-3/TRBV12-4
TGTGCCAGCAGTTTATGGGACAGGGCCTACGAGCAGTACTTC
CASSLWDRAYEQYF
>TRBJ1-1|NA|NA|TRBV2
TGTGCCAGCAGGGGGTGGAGAGACACTGAAGCTTTCTTT
CASRGWRDTEAFF
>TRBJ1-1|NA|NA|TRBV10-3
TGTGCCATCAGCGGGGAAGGGCCTGTGAACACTGAAGCTTTCTTT
CAISGEGPVNTEAFF
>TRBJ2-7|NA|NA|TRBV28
TGTGCCAGCAGTTATCAGGTCCCCTACGAGCAGTACTTC
CASSYQVPYEQYF
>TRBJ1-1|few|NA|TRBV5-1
TGCGCCAGCAGCTTGACCCTGGGCCACACTGAAGCTTTCTTT
CASSLTLGHTEAFF
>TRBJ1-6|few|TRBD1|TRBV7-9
TGTGCCAGCAGCAAGGGACAGACTAATAATTCACCCCTCCACTTT
CASSKGQTNNSPLHF
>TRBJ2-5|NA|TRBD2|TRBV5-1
TGCGCCAGCAGCTTGCGGCTAGCGGGGGATGAGACCCAGTACTTC
CASSLRLAGDETQYF
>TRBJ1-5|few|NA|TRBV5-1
TGCGCCAGCAGCGCCGGTGTGGGGCAAAATCAGCCCCAGCATTTT
CASSAGVGQNQPQHF
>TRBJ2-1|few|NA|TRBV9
TGTGCCACTGGGGGGTCACCTGGGGAGCAGTTCTTC
CATGGSPGEQFF
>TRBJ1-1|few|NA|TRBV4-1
TGCGCCAGCAGCCAAGGACGGATAGAAGCTTTCTTT
CASSQGRIEAFF
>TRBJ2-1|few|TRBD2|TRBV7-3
TGTGCCAGCAGCTCGGGGGACTACTACAATGAGCAGTTCTTC
CASSSGDYYNEQFF
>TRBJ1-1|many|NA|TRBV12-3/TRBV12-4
TGTGCCAGCAGTTTTTCCAGGGGCAACACTGAAGCTTTCTTT
CASSFSRGNTEAFF
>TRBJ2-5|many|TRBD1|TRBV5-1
TGCGCCAGCAGCGACACACAGGGGACAGAGACCCAGTACTTC
CASSDTQGTETQYF
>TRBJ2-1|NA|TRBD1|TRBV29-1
TGCAGCGTTGAAGGCTCCCGGGACAGGGGAGGCGATGAGCAGTTCTTC
CSVEGSRDRGGDEQFF
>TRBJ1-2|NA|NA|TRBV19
TGTGCCAGTAGGATGGGGGACTTCGGGGGCTACACCTTC
CASRMGDFGGYTF
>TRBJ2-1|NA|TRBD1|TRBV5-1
TGCGCCAGCGGGGGGGACAGGGCCCTGGGTGAGCAGTTCTTC
CASGGDRALGEQFF
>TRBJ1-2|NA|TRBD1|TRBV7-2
TGTGCCAGCAGCTTAGGACAGGGTCATGGAGGCTACACCTTC
CASSLGQGHGGYTF
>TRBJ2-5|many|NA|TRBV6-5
TGTGCCAGCAGTTACTCGTCAGCGGGAGAGACCCAGTACTTC
CASSYSSAGETQYF
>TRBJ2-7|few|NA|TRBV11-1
TGTGCCAGCAGCTTAACTGGACAGAAGTTCTACGAGCAGTACTTC
CASSLTGQKFYEQYF